The next 26 T cell receptor beta chains were all read from a single sample in a study of cytomegalovirus exposure and HLA in healthy donors. This PCR relied on a set of 60 Vbeta primers and 13 Jbeta primers. The repertoire was sequenced with immunoSEQ multiplex PCR; TCRdb's copy has only in-frame clones and lacks some. Among under 150,000 clones listed, approximately 80% were seen once. The sequencing input was PBMCs. The receptors were sampled from a boy aged 2-15 years in good health and CMV-seronegative.

In the case of this clone: The same CDR3 is also encoded by other DNA sequences in this sample. The chain links TRBV10-1 to TRBJ2-5; D remains ambiguous. Trimming left V 2 bases short and J 5 bases short, with 15 bases between. The CDR3 extends over 15 amino acids. Germline CDR1 WNHNN, CDR2 SYGVQD (reference sequence). CDR3 in DNA: TGCGCCAGCAGTGAGCCTGACTCGCTCCGGGAGACCCAGTACTTC. It specifies CASSEPDSLRETQYF.

This chain connects TRBV7-8 to TRBJ2-7; TRBD1 aligns across 7 bases. The V segment lost 5 bases and the J segment 3 bases; nucleotides outside the gene matches: 4. Per germline, CDR1 SGHVS and CDR2 FQNEAQ. This CDR3 is 13 amino acids long. CDR3 region: CASSRTGGYEQYV. DNA of the CDR3: TGTGCCAGCAGCCGGACAGGTGGCTACGAGCAGTACGTC.

The chain carries TRBV7-2 and TRBJ1-2; D possibly corresponds to TRBD1 (5 bases). The V and J ends lost 2 bases and 3 bases respectively, with 7 bases between them. Germline assignment: CDR1 SGHTA and CDR2 FQGNSA. The CDR3 has 13 amino acids. The CDR3 loop reads CASSLQGYYGYTF. The CDR3 DNA is TGTGCCAGCAGCTTACAGGGCTACTATGGCTACACCTTC.

This rearrangement joins TRBV19 to TRBJ1-5; D is unresolved. The length of the CDR3 is 13 residues. The germline gives CDR1 LNHDA, CDR2 SQIVND (reference sequence). V was cut by 9 bases and J by 3 bases, with 12 bases left in between. As DNA, the CDR3 is TGTGCCAGCGACCGGGGATTCAATCAGCCCCAGCATTTT. Its protein product is CASDRGFNQPQHF.

V gene TRBV30 combines with J gene TRBJ1-1; TRBD1 matches at 8 bases. There are 13 residues in the CDR3. V lost 4 bases and J lost 4; bases outside the gene matches: 5. Germline-derived CDR1 and CDR2 are GTSNPN and SVGIG (reference sequence). CDR3 bases: TGTGCCTGGATCGGACAGGGAGGCACTGAAGCTTTCTTT. Amino acid sequence: CAWIGQGGTEAFF. Variable domain in full (rest from reference TRBV30 and TRBJ1-1): SQTIHQWPATLVQPVGSPLSLECTVEGTSNPNLYWYRQAAGRGLQLLFYSVGIGQISSEVPQNLSASRPQDRQFILSSKKLLLSDSGFYLCAWIGQGGTEAFFGQGTRLTVV.

The V gene is TRBV7-8, the J gene TRBJ2-5; D call uncertain. The CDR3 has 13 residues. Trimming removed 4 bases at V and 0 bases at J, with 6 bases between. Germline CDR1 reads SGHVS; CDR2 reads FQNEAQ. The CDR3, as DNA: TGTGCCAGCAGCTCCCCTAACCAAGAGACCCAGTACTTC. Protein product: CASSSPNQETQYF.

The chain joins TRBV11-2 to TRBJ2-3; 8 nucleotides align to TRBD1. Germline V gives CDR1 SGHAT, CDR2 FQNNGV. J gave up 5 bases and V 1 base, and 11 bases lay outside the gene matches. CDR3 length: 17 residues. CDR3: CASSLGAGGNFGDTQYF. CDR3 in DNA: TGTGCCAGCAGCTTAGGGGCAGGGGGCAATTTTGGAGATACGCAGTATTTT.

This sequence joins TRBV7-9 and TRBJ1-5, with TRBD1 identical over 8 bases. The CDR3 is made up of 16 amino acids. The trim removed 5 bases at V and 0 bases at J, leaving 6 bases unmatched. Germline assignment: CDR1 SEHNR and CDR2 FQNEAQ (reference sequence). CDR3 sequence: CASSAGQDYSNQPQHF. DNA for the CDR3: TGTGCCAGCAGCGCGGGACAGGACTATAGCAATCAGCCCCAGCATTTT. The entire variable domain, with the rest obtained from reference TRBV7-9 and TRBJ1-5, is as follows: DTGVSQNPRHKITKRGQNVTFRCDPISEHNRLYWYRQTLGQGPEFLTYFQNEAQLEKSRLLSDRFSAERPKGSFSTLEIQRTEQGDSAMYLCASSAGQDYSNQPQHFGDGTRLSIL.

There are a few counts of this clone. This chain links TRBV11-2 with TRBJ2-3, with D tentatively TRBD2 (7 bases). The CDR3 extends over 16 amino acids. CDR1 SGHAT and CDR2 FQNNGV come from the germline V gene. The V gene lost 3 bases and the J gene lost 11 bases, with 24 bases spanning the gap. The chain's CDR3 is CASSFRGGTGRWGQYF. The CDR3 coding sequence is TGTGCCAGCAGCTTCAGAGGGGGGACCGGGAGGTGGGGGCAGTATTTT.

The chain recombines TRBV30 with TRBJ1-6; TRBD1 matches 7 bases. Germline CDR1 is GTSNPN and CDR2 is SVGIG (reference sequence). J gave up 1 base and V 5 bases, and 8 bases lay outside the gene matches. The CDR3 runs 16 residues. CDR3 coding DNA: TGTGCCTGGGCGACCGGGACAGATTCCTATAATTCACCCCTCCACTTT. Its protein product is CAWATGTDSYNSPLHF.

V is TRBV29-1 and J is TRBJ1-1; possibly TRBD1 for D (6 bases). The CDR3 has 12 residues. Germline CDR1 reads SQVTM; CDR2 reads ANQGSEA. With 7 bases removed from V and 1 base from J, the gap between germline ends came to 10 bases. CDR3 loop: CSGRGANTEAFF. DNA of the CDR3: TGCAGCGGCCGGGGGGCGAACACTGAAGCTTTCTTT.

This clone appeared a single time. The rearrangement joins TRBV7-3 to TRBJ2-1, with 10 bases that match TRBD1. Germline CDR1 reads SGHTA; CDR2 reads FQGTGA. The CDR3 has 20 residues. Trimming cost V 5 bases and J 1 base; bases outside gene matches: 17. This CDR3 is CASSLSPGTGVPKSYNEQFF. The DNA of the CDR3 is TGTGCCAGCAGCCTATCGCCCGGGACAGGGGTCCCGAAGTCCTACAATGAGCAGTTCTTC.

This clone was picked up one time. The chain is built from TRBV4-3 and TRBJ1-2; D perhaps matches TRBD1 (5 bases). V was shortened by 1 base and J by 2 bases, with 14 bases between the two germline ends. CDR3 length equals 16 residues. CDR1 and CDR2 (germline): LGHNA, YSLEER. In DNA form, the CDR3 reads TGCGCCAGCAGCCAAGTTTCGGGGGTGCCCAACTATGGCTACACCTTC. Amino acids: CASSQVSGVPNYGYTF.

The chain joins TRBV7-2 to TRBJ2-7; 7 bases map to TRBD2. V trimming: 4 bases; J trimming: 11 bases; junction bases outside the gene matches: 8. The germline gives CDR1 SGHTA, CDR2 FQGNSA. This CDR3 spans 12 amino acids. DNA for the CDR3: TGTGCCAGCAGCTCGCGCCAAGCGGGGAAGTACTTC. Amino acids: CASSSRQAGKYF.

The chain combines TRBV10-3 with TRBJ1-2; the match to TRBD1 covers 7 bases. V shed 8 bases and J 2 bases; nucleotides not matched to a gene: 8. The CDR3 spans 14 residues. Germline values: CDR1 ENHRY, CDR2 SYGVKD. The CDR3, as DNA: TGTGCCATCGGACAGGCTCCGTTCAACTATGGCTACACCTTC. It encodes CAIGQAPFNYGYTF.

The chain's CDR3 is CASSKRTGDPRGINQPQHF. The CDR3 DNA reads TGTGCCAGTAGTAAGAGGACAGGAGATCCTAGGGGGATCAATCAGCCCCAGCATTTT. The genes are TRBV19 and TRBJ1-5; TRBD1 matches 7 bases. Germline V gene lookup returns CDR1 LNHDA and CDR2 SQIVND (reference sequence). Trimming cost V 4 bases and J 3 bases; bases outside gene matches: 18. This CDR3 spans 19 amino acids.

The V and J genes are TRBV6-5 and TRBJ1-2; the D gene is possibly TRBD1 (5 bases). This CDR3 is built from 15 residues. CDR1 is MNHEY and CDR2 is SVGAGI in the germline V gene. V lost 5 bases to trimming and J lost 4 bases, with 17 bases between them. CDR3 amino acids: CASSLVDSLFYGYTF. CDR3 coding DNA: TGTGCCAGCAGTCTTGTTGACAGCCTTTTCTATGGCTACACCTTC.

The genes are TRBV6-1 and TRBJ1-2; a possible D gene is TRBD1 (5 bases). The V gene lost 1 base and the J gene lost 5 bases, with 8 bases spanning the gap. In germline, CDR1 is MNHNS, CDR2 SASEGT. The CDR3 contains 13 residues. CDR3 sequence reads: CASSEGGGYGYTF. In DNA form, the CDR3 reads TGTGCCAGCAGTGAAGGGGGGGGGTATGGCTACACCTTC.

CDR3 sequence (DNA): TGTGCCAGCTCACCATGGGCCAGCAATTACGAGCAGTACTTC. Translating gives CASSPWASNYEQYF. The chain couples TRBV18 to TRBJ2-7; D unclear. Per the germline V gene, CDR1 is KGHSH and CDR2 is LQKENI. The ends were cut back, 2 bases at V and 4 bases at J, with 12 bases in the middle. The CDR3 sequence is 14 residues long. Full variable domain (remainder filled in from reference TRBV18 and TRBJ2-7): NAGVMQNPRHLVRRRGQEARLRCSPMKGHSHVYWYRQLPEEGLKFMVYLQKENIIDESGMPKERFSAEFPKEGPSILRIQQVVRGDSAAYFCASSPWASNYEQYFGPGTRLTVT.

The chain has TRBV7-9 and TRBJ2-5; the match to TRBD1 covers 8 bases. V lost 5 bases and J lost 7; bases outside the gene matches: 21. Per germline, CDR1 SEHNR and CDR2 FQNEAQ (reference sequence). The CDR3 is 18 amino acids. CDR3 in amino acids: CASSQSMSRQDRVGTQYF. The CDR3 DNA reads TGTGCCAGCAGCCAATCCATGAGTAGACAGGACAGGGTCGGGACCCAGTACTTC.

A single count supports this clone. The J gene is TRBJ2-2, the V gene TRBV9; D unresolved. This CDR3 region has 13 residues. The germline CDR1 and CDR2 sequences are SGDLS and YYNGEE. V shed 2 bases and J shed 4 bases, with 6 bases lying between them. CDR3 sequence: CASSVVSTGELFF. CDR3 sequence (DNA): TGTGCCAGCAGCGTTGTCAGCACCGGGGAGCTGTTTTTT.

This clone was recorded a few times. This chain links TRBV5-1 with TRBJ1-3; TRBD1 might be the D (5 bases). Trimming left V 3 bases short and J 0 bases short, with 16 bases between. The CDR3 runs to 17 residues. CDR1 SGHRS and CDR2 YFSETQ come from the germline V gene. CDR3 sequence (DNA): TGCGCCAGCAGCTGGGGGGAACAGGTACTCTCTGGAAACACCATATATTTT. The encoded protein is CASSWGEQVLSGNTIYF.

The gene calls are TRBV5-1 and TRBJ2-7; 10 nucleotides agree with TRBD1. Trimming removed 3 bases from V and 6 bases from J; junction bases left unmatched: 0. This CDR3 has 12 residues. The germline gives CDR1 SGHRS, CDR2 YFSETQ. The CDR3 region is CASSWTGGEQYF. The CDR3 nucleotides are TGCGCCAGCAGCTGGACAGGGGGCGAGCAGTACTTC.

This chain links TRBV5-6 with TRBJ2-7; 7 bases align to TRBD1. V dropped 5 bases and J dropped 9; count of bases not matched to a gene: 17. CDR3 length: 15 residues. Per the germline V gene, CDR1 is SGHDT and CDR2 is YYEEEE. This CDR3 is CASRFDRAVPPGQYV. The CDR3 DNA reads TGTGCCAGCAGGTTTGACAGGGCGGTACCCCCTGGGCAGTACGTC.

The genes are TRBV7-9 and TRBJ1-1; D call uncertain. The CDR3 is made up of 15 amino acids. The V gene's germline CDR1 is SEHNR and CDR2 FQNEAQ (reference sequence). Trimming stripped 1 base from V and 2 bases from J, with 11 bases between. CDR3 bases: TGTGCCAGCAGCTTAGGCGCAGGACTAAACACTGAAGCTTTCTTT. Translated, it gives CASSLGAGLNTEAFF. Together with reference TRBV7-9 and TRBJ1-1, the CDR3 gives the full variable domain: DTGVSQNPRHKITKRGQNVTFRCDPISEHNRLYWYRQTLGQGPEFLTYFQNEAQLEKSRLLSDRFSAERPKGSFSTLEIQRTEQGDSAMYLCASSLGAGLNTEAFFGQGTRLTVV.

This chain connects TRBV5-6 to TRBJ2-7; 8 nucleotides line up with TRBD2. The germline V gene has CDR1 SGHDT and CDR2 YYEEEE. This CDR3 has 16 amino acids. V gave up 4 bases and J gave up 4 bases; unmatched junction bases: 13. The CDR3 DNA reads as TGTGCCAGCAGCCGGAGCCTATTGCGGGAGGCTTACGAGCAGTACGTC. This gives the protein CASSRSLLREAYEQYV.